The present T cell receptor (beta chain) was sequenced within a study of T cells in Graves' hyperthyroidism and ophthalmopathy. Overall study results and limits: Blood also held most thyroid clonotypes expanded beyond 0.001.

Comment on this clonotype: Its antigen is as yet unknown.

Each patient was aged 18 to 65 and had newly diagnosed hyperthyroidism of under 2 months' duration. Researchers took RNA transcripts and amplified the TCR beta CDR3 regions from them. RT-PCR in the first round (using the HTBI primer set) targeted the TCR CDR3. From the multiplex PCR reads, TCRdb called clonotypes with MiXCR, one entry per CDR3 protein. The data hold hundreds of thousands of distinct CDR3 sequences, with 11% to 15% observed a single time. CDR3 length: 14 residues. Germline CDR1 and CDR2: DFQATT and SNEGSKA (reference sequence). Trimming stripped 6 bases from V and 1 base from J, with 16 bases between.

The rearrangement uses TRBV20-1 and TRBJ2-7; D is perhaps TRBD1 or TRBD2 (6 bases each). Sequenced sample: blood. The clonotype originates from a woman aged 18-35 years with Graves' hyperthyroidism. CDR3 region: CSALGPGASYEQYF. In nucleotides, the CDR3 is TGCAGTGCCCTGGGGCCGGGGGCTTCCTACGAGCAGTACTTC.